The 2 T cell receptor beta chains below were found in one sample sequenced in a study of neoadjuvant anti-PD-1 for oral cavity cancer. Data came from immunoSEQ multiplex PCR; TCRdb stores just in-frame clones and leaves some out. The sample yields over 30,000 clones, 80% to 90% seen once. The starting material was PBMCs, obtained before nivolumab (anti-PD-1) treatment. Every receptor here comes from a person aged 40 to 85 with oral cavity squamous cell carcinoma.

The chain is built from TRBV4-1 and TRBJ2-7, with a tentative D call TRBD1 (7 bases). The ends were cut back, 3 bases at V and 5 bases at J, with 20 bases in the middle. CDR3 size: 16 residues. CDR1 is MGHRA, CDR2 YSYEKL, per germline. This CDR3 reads CASSHLTGRKGDEQYF. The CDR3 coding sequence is TGCGCCAGCAGCCACCTGACAGGGAGGAAGGGTGACGAGCAGTACTTC.

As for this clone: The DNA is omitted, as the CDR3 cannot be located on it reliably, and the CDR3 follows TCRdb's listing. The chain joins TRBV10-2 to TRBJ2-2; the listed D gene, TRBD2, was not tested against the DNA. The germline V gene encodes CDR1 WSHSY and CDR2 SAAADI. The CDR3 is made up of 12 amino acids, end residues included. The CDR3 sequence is CASSLRAGELFF.